This is a list of T cell receptor beta chains from one sample in a study of blood T cell repertoires in COVID-19. Only in-frame clones appear in the TCRdb table, and some are missing; sequencing was by immunoSEQ multiplex PCR. The table records 130,000 to 150,000 clones, around 82% of them present only once. The specimen was peripheral blood. The receptors were sampled from a human donor with acute or convalescent COVID-19. The donor label of this sample is uncertain. The CDR3 runs from the conserved cysteine through the conserved F or W. The order of the fields is clone size, V gene, J gene, D gene, CDR3 DNA, CDR3 protein. D genes are given only for firm matches. Clone size is shown for a subset of rows, as once, few, many or a class of expanded clone.

-	TRBV9	TRBJ2-3	TRBD1	TGTGCCAGCAGCGTACCCGCGACAGGGGATTACACAGATACGCAGTATTTT	CASSVPATGDYTDTQYF
-	TRBV2	TRBJ1-2	-	TGTGCCAGCGGGGACGGGGGTTTCATCTACACCTTC	CASGDGGFIYTF
-	TRBV9	TRBJ1-2	-	TGTGCCAGCAGCCCGCCCGGGGGAACTAACTATGGCTACACCTTC	CASSPPGGTNYGYTF
once	TRBV6-5	TRBJ2-1	-	TGTGCCAGCAGTTATACAGCAAGGAATGAGCAGTTCTTC	CASSYTARNEQFF
-	TRBV4-3	TRBJ1-2	-	TGCGCCAGCAGCCAACGGGACTATGGCTACACCTTC	CASSQRDYGYTF
-	TRBV7-2	TRBJ1-6	-	TGTGCCAGCAGCCTAAACAGTCAATACACGAGTAATTCACCCCTCCACTTT	CASSLNSQYTSNSPLHF
-	TRBV20-1	TRBJ1-5	-	TGCAGTGCTAGTCGAGGGGGAAGCAATCAGCCCCAGCATTTT	CSASRGGSNQPQHF
few	TRBV7-9	TRBJ1-2	-	TGTGCCAGCAGCTTATCAGGCGCCGGCTACACCTTC	CASSLSGAGYTF
-	TRBV30	TRBJ2-3	TRBD1	TGTGCCTGGAGGACAGGGGTAAGCACAGATACGCAGTATTTT	CAWRTGVSTDTQYF
-	TRBV4-1	TRBJ2-7	-	TGCGCCAGCAGCCACAACTCCTACGAGCAGTACTTC	CASSHNSYEQYF
few	TRBV7-7	TRBJ2-1	-	TGTGCTAGCAGCTTGACGGCAACAGGGATCGAGCAGTTCTTC	CASSLTATGIEQFF
-	TRBV10-2	TRBJ1-1	-	TGCGCCAGCACGAAGGGGCCGGTTGAAGCTTTCTTT	CASTKGPVEAFF
once	TRBV11-2	TRBJ2-5	TRBD2	TGTGCCAGCAGCTTAGTTCTAGGCGGGGGTAGTCGAGAGACCCAGTACTTC	CASSLVLGGGSRETQYF
few	TRBV19	TRBJ2-7	-	TGTGCCAGTAGTCAGACTGGGGCAGCATCTTACGAGCAGTACTTC	CASSQTGAASYEQYF
-	TRBV6-5	TRBJ2-1	TRBD2	TGTGCCAGCAGTTCCCTGCGACTAGCGGGGCCCAATGAGCAGTTCTTC	CASSSLRLAGPNEQFF
-	TRBV7-3	TRBJ2-3	-	TGTGCCAGCAGCCTAAGCACAGATACGCAGTATTTT	CASSLSTDTQYF
-	TRBV15	TRBJ2-1	TRBD2	TGTGCCACCAGACTAGCGGGGGGGCGGAGTGAGCAGTTCTTC	CATRLAGGRSEQFF
-	TRBV7-9	TRBJ1-4	TRBD1	TGTGCCAGCAGCCCCGGGACAGGCGGTGAAAAACTGTTTTTT	CASSPGTGGEKLFF
-	TRBV11-2	TRBJ2-2	TRBD2	TGTGCCTCTAGGCGGGGGGCTGCCACCGGGGAGCTGTTTTTT	CASRRGAATGELFF
few	TRBV21-1	TRBJ1-6	-	TGTGCCAGCGAGACAGGAGAATATAATTCACCCCTCCACTTT	CASETGEYNSPLHF
-	TRBV7-9	TRBJ1-2	TRBD1	TGTGCCAGCAGCTTAGCCCGATCCTCGGGACAGGCCTCAAGATATGGCTACACCTTC	CASSLARSSGQASRYGYTF